This T cell receptor beta chain comes out of a study of cytomegalovirus exposure and HLA in healthy donors. Primers included in the PCR were 60 Vbeta and 13 Jbeta primers. Profiled with immunoSEQ multiplex PCR; TCRdb holds only in-frame clones, not every one. The profile shows fewer than 250,000 clones, about 85% of them singletons. Donors were ostensibly healthy at sampling, although undocumented immune exposures were probable. CDR3 length: 18 residues. J gave up 8 bases and V 0 bases, and 16 bases lay outside the gene matches. The germline gives CDR1 SGHVS, CDR2 FQNEAQ. The sequenced sample consisted of PBMCs. The sequence derives from a human donor in good health. The gene calls are TRBV7-8 and TRBJ2-1; 7 bases agree with TRBD2. The CDR3 DNA is TGTGCCAGCAGCTTAGCGGTCGGTGGGAGGGAAGGGAAGGATGAGCAGTTCTTC. This gives the protein CASSLAVGGREGKDEQFF.